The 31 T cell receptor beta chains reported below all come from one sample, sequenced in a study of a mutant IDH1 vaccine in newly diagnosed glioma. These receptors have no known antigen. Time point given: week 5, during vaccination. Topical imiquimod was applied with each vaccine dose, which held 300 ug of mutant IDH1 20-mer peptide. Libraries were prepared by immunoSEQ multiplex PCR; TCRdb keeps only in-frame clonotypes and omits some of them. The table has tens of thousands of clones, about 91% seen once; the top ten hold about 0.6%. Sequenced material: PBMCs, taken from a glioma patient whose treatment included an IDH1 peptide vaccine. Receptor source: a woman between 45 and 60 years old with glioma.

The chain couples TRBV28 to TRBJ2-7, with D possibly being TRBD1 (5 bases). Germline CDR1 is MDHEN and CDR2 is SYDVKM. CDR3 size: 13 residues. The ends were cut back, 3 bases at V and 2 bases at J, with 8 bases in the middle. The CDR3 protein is CASSLVGPYEQYF. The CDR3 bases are TGTGCCAGCAGTTTGGTGGGGCCCTACGAGCAGTACTTC.

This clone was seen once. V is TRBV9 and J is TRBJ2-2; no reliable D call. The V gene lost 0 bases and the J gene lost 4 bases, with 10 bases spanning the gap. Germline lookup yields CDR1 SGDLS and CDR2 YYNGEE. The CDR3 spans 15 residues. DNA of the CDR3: TGTGCCAGCAGCGTAGGACGCCTGTTCACCGGGGAGCTGTTTTTT. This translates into CASSVGRLFTGELFF.

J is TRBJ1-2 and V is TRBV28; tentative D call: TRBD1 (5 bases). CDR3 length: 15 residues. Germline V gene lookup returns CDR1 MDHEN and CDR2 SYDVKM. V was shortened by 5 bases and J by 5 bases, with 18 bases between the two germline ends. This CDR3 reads CASSPGVWGEYGYTF. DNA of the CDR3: TGTGCCAGCAGTCCTGGGGTTTGGGGGGAATATGGCTACACCTTC.

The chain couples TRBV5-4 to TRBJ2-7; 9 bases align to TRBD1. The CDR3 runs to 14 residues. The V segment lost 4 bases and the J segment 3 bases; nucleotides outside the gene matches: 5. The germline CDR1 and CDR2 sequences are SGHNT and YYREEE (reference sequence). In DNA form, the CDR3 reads TGTGCCAGCAGCCTCCGGGACAGGGTCTACGAGCAGTACTTC. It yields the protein CASSLRDRVYEQYF.

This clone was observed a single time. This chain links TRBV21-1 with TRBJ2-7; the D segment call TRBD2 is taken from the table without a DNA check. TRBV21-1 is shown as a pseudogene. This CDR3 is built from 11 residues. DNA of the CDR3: TGTGCCAGCGGGGGGGGTTACGAGCAGTACTTC. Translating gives CASGGGYEQYF.

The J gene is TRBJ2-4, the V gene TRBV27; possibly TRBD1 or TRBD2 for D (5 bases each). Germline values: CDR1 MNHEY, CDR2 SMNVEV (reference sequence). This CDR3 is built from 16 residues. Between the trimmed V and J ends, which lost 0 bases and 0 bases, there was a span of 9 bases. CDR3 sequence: CASSLSPGTAKNIQYF. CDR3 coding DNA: TGTGCCAGCAGTTTATCTCCCGGGACAGCCAAAAACATTCAGTACTTC.

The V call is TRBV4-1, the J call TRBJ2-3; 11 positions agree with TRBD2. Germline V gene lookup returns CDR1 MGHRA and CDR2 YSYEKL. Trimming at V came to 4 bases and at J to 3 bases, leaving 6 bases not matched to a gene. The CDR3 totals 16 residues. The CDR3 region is CASSRLGLAETDTQYF. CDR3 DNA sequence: TGCGCCAGCAGCCGGCTGGGACTAGCGGAAACAGATACGCAGTATTTT.

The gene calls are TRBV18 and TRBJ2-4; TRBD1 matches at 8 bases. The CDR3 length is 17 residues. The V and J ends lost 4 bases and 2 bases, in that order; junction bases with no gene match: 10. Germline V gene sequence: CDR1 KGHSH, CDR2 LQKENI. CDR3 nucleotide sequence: TGTGCCAGCTCACTATTGGGACAGGCAGATTCCAAAAACATTCAGTACTTC. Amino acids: CASSLLGQADSKNIQYF.

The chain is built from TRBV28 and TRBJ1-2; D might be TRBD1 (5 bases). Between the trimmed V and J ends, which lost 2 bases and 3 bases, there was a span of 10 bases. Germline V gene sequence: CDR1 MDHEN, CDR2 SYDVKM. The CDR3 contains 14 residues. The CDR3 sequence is CASSLRRDDYGYTF. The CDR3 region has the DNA TGTGCCAGCAGTTTACGCAGGGACGACTATGGCTACACCTTC.

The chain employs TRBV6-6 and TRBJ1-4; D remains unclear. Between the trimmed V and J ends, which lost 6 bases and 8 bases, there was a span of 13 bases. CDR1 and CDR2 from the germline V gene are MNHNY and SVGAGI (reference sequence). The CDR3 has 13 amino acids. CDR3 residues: CASSRQRWEKLFF. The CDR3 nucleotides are TGTGCCAGCAGCAGACAACGTTGGGAAAAACTGTTTTTT.

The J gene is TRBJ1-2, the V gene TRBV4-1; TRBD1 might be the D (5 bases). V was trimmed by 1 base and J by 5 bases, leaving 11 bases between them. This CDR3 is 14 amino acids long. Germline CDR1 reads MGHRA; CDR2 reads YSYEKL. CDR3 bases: TGCGCCAGCAGCCAAGTGGGGGACGAATATGGCTACACCTTC. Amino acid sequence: CASSQVGDEYGYTF.

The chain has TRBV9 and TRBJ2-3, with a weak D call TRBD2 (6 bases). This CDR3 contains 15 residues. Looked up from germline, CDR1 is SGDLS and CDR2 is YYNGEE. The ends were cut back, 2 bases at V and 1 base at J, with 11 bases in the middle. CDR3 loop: CASSVGGGGTDTQYF. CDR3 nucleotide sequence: TGTGCCAGCAGCGTCGGGGGAGGTGGCACAGATACGCAGTATTTT.

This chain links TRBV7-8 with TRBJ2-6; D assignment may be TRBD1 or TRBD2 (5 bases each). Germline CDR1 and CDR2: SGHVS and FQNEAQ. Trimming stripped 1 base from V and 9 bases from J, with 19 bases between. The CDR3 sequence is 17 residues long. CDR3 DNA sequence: TGTGCCAGCAGCTTAGAGGACCTGGGACCGGCCCACAACGTCCTGACTTTC. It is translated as CASSLEDLGPAHNVLTF.

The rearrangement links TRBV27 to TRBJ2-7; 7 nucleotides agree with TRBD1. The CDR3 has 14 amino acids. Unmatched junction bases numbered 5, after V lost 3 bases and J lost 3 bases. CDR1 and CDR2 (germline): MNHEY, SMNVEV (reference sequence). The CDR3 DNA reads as TGTGCCAGCAGTTTCTCGGGACAGATCTACGAGCAGTACTTC. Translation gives CASSFSGQIYEQYF.

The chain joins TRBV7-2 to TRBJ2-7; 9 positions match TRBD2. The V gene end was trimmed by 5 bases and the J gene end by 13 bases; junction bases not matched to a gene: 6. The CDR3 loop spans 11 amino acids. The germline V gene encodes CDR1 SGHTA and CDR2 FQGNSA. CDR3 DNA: TGTGCCAGCAGCGGTGGCGGGAGGGCCTACTTC. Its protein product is CASSGGGRAYF.

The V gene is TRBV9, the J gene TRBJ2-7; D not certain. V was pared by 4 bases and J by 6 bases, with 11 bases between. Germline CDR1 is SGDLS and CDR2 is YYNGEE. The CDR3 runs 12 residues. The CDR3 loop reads CASSPTTGEQYF. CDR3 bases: TGTGCCAGCAGCCCCACGACGGGCGAGCAGTACTTC.

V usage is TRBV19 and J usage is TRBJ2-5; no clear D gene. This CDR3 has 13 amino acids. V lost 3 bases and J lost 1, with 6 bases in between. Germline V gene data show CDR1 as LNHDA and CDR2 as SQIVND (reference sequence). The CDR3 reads CASSIGIQETQYF. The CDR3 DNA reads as TGTGCCAGTAGTATTGGAATCCAAGAGACCCAGTACTTC.

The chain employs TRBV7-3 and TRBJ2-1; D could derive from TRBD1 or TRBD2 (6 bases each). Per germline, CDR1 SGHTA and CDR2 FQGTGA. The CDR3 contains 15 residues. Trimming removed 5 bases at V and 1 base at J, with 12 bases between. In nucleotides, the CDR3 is TGTGCCAGCAGCCAACGAGGGGGGTCCTACAATGAGCAGTTCTTC. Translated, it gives CASSQRGGSYNEQFF.

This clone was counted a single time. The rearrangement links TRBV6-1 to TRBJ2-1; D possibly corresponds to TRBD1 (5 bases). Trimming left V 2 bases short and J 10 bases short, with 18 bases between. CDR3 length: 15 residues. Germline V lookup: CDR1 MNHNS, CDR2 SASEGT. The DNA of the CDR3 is TGTGCCAGCAGTGAAAACAGGAGTCCCTCCGGGGAGCAGTTCTTC. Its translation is CASSENRSPSGEQFF.

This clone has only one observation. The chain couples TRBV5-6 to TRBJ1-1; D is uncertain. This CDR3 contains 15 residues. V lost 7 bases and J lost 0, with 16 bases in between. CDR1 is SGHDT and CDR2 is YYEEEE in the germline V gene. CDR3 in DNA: TGTGCCAGCCGCGTTTGGGGAGGCGTGAACACTGAAGCTTTCTTT. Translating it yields CASRVWGGVNTEAFF.

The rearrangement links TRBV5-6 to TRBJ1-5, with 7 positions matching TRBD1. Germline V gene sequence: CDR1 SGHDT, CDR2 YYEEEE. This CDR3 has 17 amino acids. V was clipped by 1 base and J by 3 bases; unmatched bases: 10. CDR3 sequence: CASSLSSAGQFNQPQHF. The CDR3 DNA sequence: TGTGCCAGCAGCTTGAGTTCCGCGGGACAGTTCAATCAGCCCCAGCATTTT. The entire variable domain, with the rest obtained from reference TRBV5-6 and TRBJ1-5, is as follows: DAGVTQSPTHLIKTRGQQVTLRCSPKSGHDTVSWYQQALGQGPQFIFQYYEEEERQRGNFPDRFSGHQFPNYSSELNVNALLLGDSALYLCASSLSSAGQFNQPQHFGDGTRLSIL.

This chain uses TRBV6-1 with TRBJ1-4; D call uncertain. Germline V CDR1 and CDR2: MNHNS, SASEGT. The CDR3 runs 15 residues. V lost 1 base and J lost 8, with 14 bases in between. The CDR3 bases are TGTGCCAGCAGTGAAGGGAGGATCAGGCAGGAAAAACTGTTTTTT. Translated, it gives CASSEGRIRQEKLFF.

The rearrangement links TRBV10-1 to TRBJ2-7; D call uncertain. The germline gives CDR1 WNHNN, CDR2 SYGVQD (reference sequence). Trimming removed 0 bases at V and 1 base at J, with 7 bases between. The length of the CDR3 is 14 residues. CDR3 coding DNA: TGCGCCAGCAGTGAGTCTACTATTTCCTACGAGCAGTACTTC. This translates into CASSESTISYEQYF.

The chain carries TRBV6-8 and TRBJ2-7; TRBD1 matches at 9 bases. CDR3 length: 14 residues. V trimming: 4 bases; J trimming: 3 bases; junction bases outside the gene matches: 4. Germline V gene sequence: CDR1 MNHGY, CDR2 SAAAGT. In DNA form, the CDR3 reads TGTGCCAGCAGTTCCGGACAGGGGAACTACGAGCAGTACTTC. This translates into CASSSGQGNYEQYF.

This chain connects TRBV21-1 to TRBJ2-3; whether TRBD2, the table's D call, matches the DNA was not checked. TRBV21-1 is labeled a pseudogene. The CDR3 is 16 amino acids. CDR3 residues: CASSNCAGAGPDTQYF. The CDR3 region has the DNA TGTGCCAGCAGCAACTGCGCGGGAGCGGGTCCAGATACGCAGTATTTT.

The CDR3 spells CASSLGTDTQYF. DNA of the CDR3: TGTGCCAGCAGCTTAGGCACAGATACGCAGTATTTT. The V call is TRBV7-9, the J call TRBJ2-3; no definite D call. With 1 base removed from V and 1 base from J, the gap between germline ends came to 0 bases. The CDR3 runs to 12 residues. Per germline, CDR1 SEHNR and CDR2 FQNEAQ (reference sequence).

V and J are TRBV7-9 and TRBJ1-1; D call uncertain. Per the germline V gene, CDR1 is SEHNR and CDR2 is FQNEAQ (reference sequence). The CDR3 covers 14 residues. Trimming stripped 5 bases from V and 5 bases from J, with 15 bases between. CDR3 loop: CASSLVGRRTEAFF. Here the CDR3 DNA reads TGTGCCAGCAGCCTGGTAGGGCGTCGGACTGAAGCTTTCTTT.

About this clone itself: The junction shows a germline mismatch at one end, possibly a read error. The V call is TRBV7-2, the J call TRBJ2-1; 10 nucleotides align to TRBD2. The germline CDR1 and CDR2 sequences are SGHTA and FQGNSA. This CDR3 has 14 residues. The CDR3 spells CASSLAGDYNEQFF. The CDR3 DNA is TGTGCCAGCAGCCTAGCGGGAGATTACAATGAGCAGTTCTTC.

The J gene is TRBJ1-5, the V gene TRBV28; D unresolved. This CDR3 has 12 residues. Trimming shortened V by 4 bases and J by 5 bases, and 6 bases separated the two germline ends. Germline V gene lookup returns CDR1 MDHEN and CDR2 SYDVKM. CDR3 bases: TGTGCCAGCAGTTCCGAGTATCAGCCCCAGCATTTT. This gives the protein CASSSEYQPQHF.

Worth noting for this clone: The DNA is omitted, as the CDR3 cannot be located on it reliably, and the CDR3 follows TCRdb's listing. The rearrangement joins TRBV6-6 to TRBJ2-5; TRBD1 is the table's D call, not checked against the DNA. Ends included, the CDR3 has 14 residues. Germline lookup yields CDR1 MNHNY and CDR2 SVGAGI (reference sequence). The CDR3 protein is CASILGQYQETQYF.

In nucleotides, the CDR3 is TGTGCCAGCAGCTCTGGAAAGGAAGAGCAGTACTTC. Translating gives CASSSGKEEQYF. The chain recombines TRBV11-2 with TRBJ2-7; no firm D call. Germline V gene sequence: CDR1 SGHAT, CDR2 FQNNGV. The V gene lost 4 bases and the J gene lost 7 bases, with 11 bases spanning the gap. The length of the CDR3 is 12 residues.